This T cell receptor beta chain comes out of a study of T cell changes during pregnancy in multiple sclerosis. The germline V and J ends were trimmed by 4 bases and 8 bases, with 11 bases remaining between them. This CDR3 is built from 13 residues. The germline CDR1 and CDR2 sequences are LNHDA and SQIVND (reference sequence). Repertoires were generated with immunoSEQ multiplex PCR, while TCRdb's copy carries only in-frame clones and drops some. The profile covers 35,000 or so clones, with roughly 93% appearing a single time and 0.35% to 0.45% taken by the ten largest. This clone has more than one count but fewer than ten.

The TCR originated in a female donor with multiple sclerosis, enrolled in a pregnancy study. The chain couples TRBV19 to TRBJ1-4, with D possibly being TRBD1 (6 bases). Sequences were derived from CD4+ T cells from peripheral blood mononuclear cells, sampled in the first trimester of pregnancy. CDR3 region: CASSTAGDEKLFF. In DNA form, the CDR3 reads TGTGCCAGTAGTACGGCAGGGGACGAAAAACTGTTTTTT. Full variable domain (remainder filled in from reference TRBV19 and TRBJ1-4): DGGITQSPKYLFRKEGQNVTLSCEQNLNHDAMYWYRQDPGQGLRLIYYSQIVNDFQKGDIAEGYSVSREKKESFPLTVTSAQKNPTAFYLCASSTAGDEKLFFGSGTQLSVL.